The rows below give T cell receptor beta chains drawn from one sample of a study of Graves' ophthalmopathy and Graves' hyperthyroidism. One entry per CDR3 protein results from TCRdb running MiXCR on the multiplex PCR reads. The sample shows about 39,000 distinct CDR3 sequences, approximately 50% of them seen only once. The specimen was peripheral blood. These receptors all come from an adult woman with stable Graves' hyperthyroidism. CDR3s leave out the opening cysteine and the closing phenylalanine or tryptophan. Each record gives: V gene, J gene, clone size, CDR3 protein. The listing skips clone size in some rows; elsewhere it reads once, few, many or a size class.

v_call: TRBV29-1; j_call: TRBJ2-7; clone_size: NA; cdr3_aa: SVLAGADEQY
v_call: TRBV7-2; j_call: TRBJ1-1; clone_size: NA; cdr3_aa: ASSSGQGGKAF
v_call: TRBV19; j_call: TRBJ2-7; clone_size: many; cdr3_aa: ASSEATGGEQY
v_call: TRBV9; j_call: TRBJ2-5; clone_size: many; cdr3_aa: ASSVVGGRGETQY
v_call: TRBV5-1; j_call: TRBJ1-2; clone_size: many; cdr3_aa: ASSLVVDYGHT
v_call: TRBV6-1; j_call: TRBJ1-2; clone_size: NA; cdr3_aa: ASSVEPGQNYGYT
v_call: TRBV15; j_call: TRBJ2-5; clone_size: NA; cdr3_aa: ATSLARGTQY
v_call: TRBV7-9; j_call: TRBJ1-2; clone_size: NA; cdr3_aa: ASSLATGGDGGYT
v_call: TRBV5-8; j_call: TRBJ2-1; clone_size: many; cdr3_aa: ASSSAGTNPHEQF
v_call: TRBV4-1; j_call: TRBJ2-7; clone_size: many; cdr3_aa: ASSRRLNQRGSYEQY
v_call: TRBV9; j_call: TRBJ2-5; clone_size: NA; cdr3_aa: ASSVAAGEGTQY
v_call: TRBV24-1; j_call: TRBJ2-5; clone_size: many; cdr3_aa: ATSDGGRETQY
v_call: TRBV20-1; j_call: TRBJ2-7; clone_size: NA; cdr3_aa: SATMGTGRKRLSSYEQY
v_call: TRBV5-5; j_call: TRBJ2-2; clone_size: NA; cdr3_aa: ASSLSSGRAGELF
v_call: TRBV20-1; j_call: TRBJ2-7; clone_size: NA; cdr3_aa: SATGTSSGYEQY
v_call: TRBV19; j_call: TRBJ1-1; clone_size: few; cdr3_aa: ASSQDPNTEAF
v_call: TRBV5-1; j_call: TRBJ2-7; clone_size: NA; cdr3_aa: ASRRGLAGDEQY
v_call: TRBV29-1; j_call: TRBJ2-5; clone_size: once; cdr3_aa: SVRTSGSWETQY
v_call: TRBV28; j_call: TRBJ2-7; clone_size: NA; cdr3_aa: ASSPRLAGEEQY
v_call: TRBV29-1; j_call: TRBJ1-1; clone_size: once; cdr3_aa: SDGGPF
v_call: TRBV5-1; j_call: TRBJ1-5; clone_size: many; cdr3_aa: ASSTNGGSNQPQH
v_call: TRBV20-1; j_call: TRBJ1-2; clone_size: medium-sized; cdr3_aa: SARAVEGGYGYT
v_call: TRBV3-1; j_call: TRBJ1-5; clone_size: many; cdr3_aa: ASSQDAGAQPQH
v_call: TRBV2; j_call: TRBJ2-7; clone_size: NA; cdr3_aa: ASSTMGLAGEDEQY